The T cell receptor beta chain under discussion was sequenced for a study of tumor T cells in aggressive B-cell lymphoma. Method: immunoSEQ multiplex PCR; TCRdb's copy keeps in-frame clones and lacks some. The table shows 8,000 to 9,500 clones, with approximately 84% occurring only once. The CDR3 contains 15 residues. In its sample, this clone was seen a few times. The chain recombines TRBV12-1 with TRBJ2-7; the table's D call TRBD2 went unverified against the DNA. TRBV12-1 is described as a pseudogene. This TCR was recovered from an adult with diffuse large B cell lymphoma. The sample taken for sequencing was tumor tissue. The CDR3 here is CASSAGLAGCEEQYF. Here the CDR3 DNA reads TGTGCCAGCAGCGCGGGACTAGCGGGGTGCGAGGAGCAGTACTTC.